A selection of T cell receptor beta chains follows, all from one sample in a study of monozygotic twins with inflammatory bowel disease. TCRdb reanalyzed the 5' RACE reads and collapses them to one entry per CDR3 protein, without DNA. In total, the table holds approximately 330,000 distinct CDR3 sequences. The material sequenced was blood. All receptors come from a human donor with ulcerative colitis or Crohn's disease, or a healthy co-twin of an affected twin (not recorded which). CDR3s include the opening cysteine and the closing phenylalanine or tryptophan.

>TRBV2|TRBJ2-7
CASWPGLYEQYF
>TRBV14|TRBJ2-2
CASSQNGRWTGELFF
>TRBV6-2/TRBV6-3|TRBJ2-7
CASSRSRRDHEQYF
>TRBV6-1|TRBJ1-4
CASINSGGRTEKLFF
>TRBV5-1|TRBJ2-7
CASSLDGNYEQYF
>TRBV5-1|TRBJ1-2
CASSLREEGYGYTF
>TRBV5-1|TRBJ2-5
CASSDLDLETQYF
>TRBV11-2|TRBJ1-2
CASSFSPYYGYTF
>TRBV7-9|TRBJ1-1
CASSLDRAPLTEAFF
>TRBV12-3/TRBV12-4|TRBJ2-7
CASSLGDRGYNEQYF
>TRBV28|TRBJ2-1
CASTTSNEQFF
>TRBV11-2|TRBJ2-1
CASSLVSGYNEQFF
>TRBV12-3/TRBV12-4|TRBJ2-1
CASSSNLETSNLGEQFF
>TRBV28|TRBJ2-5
CASSLGGTHTQYF
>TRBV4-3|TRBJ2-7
CASSQVATSGGYEQYF
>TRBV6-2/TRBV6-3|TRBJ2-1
CASSYSKGAGEEQFF
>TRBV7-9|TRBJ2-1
CASSSNNNNEQFF
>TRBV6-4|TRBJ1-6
CASSDSGLVSPLHF
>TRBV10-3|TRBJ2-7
CAISKGTALSYEQYF
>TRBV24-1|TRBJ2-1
CATSELGTVNEQFF
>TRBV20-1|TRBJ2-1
CSAGRREGRGYEQFF
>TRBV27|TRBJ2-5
CAKRDRGRETQYF
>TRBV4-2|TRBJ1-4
CASSPNVGVTNEKLFF
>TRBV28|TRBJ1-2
CASSQGRGYTF
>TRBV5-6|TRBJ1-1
CASSPYAPAGTEAFF
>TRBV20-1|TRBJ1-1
CSARDLDRGRNEAFF
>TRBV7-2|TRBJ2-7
CASSLTISYEQYF
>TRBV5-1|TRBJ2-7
CASSVGQTYEQYF
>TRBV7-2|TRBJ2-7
CASSLDGTDGYEQYF
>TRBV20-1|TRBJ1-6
CSASREGLYSPLHF
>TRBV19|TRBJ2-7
CASSLGQAASYEQYF
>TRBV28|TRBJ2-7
CATDGAYYEQYF
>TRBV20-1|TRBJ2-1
CSAAGTKSMYEQFF
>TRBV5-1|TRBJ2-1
CASSHKPQGNEQFF
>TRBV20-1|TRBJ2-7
CSASFGQGVFPNEQYF
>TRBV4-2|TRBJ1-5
CASSQDQSVSNQPQHF
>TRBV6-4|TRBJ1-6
CASSDSDNSPLHF
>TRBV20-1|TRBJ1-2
CSATRANYGYTF
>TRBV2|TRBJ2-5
CASSEGAGAGVLETQYF